Listed below are T cell receptor beta chains from one sample, sequenced in a study of T cell responses to AZD1222 COVID-19 vaccine. Data came from immunoSEQ multiplex PCR; TCRdb stores just in-frame clones and leaves some out. The profile covers 160,000 or so clones, with 94% appearing a single time and approximately 5.5% taken by the ten largest. The source material was peripheral blood, sampled 28 days after the second AZD1222 dose. The source is an adult who received the AZD1222 COVID-19 vaccine. CDR3s include the opening cysteine and the closing phenylalanine or tryptophan. D genes are given only for firm matches. Some rows have no size entry. The others give once, few or many, or a class for an expanded clone.

TRBV29-1	TRBJ2-2	.	.	TGCAGCGTTGACCTTGTCCCAGGGGCCCCGAACACCGGGGAGCTGTTTTTT	CSVDLVPGAPNTGELFF
TRBV3-1/TRBV3-2	TRBJ2-1	.	TRBD2	TGTGCCAGCAGCCCACGACTAGCGGGAGGCTACAATGAGCAGTTCTTC	CASSPRLAGGYNEQFF
TRBV28	TRBJ1-5	.	.	TGTGCCAGCAGTAGCAGGGACGGACGAGGGAGCAATCAGCCCCAGCATTTT	CASSSRDGRGSNQPQHF
TRBV2	TRBJ2-2	.	.	TGTGCCAGCAGGTCGACCTTGACCGGGGAGCTGTTTTTT	CASRSTLTGELFF
TRBV19	TRBJ1-2	.	.	TGTGCCAGTAGGAGGACAGAGATTAACTATGGCTACACCTTC	CASRRTEINYGYTF
TRBV11-2	TRBJ2-5	.	.	TGTGCCAGCAGCGACGGGACAAATCAAGAGACCCAGTACTTC	CASSDGTNQETQYF
TRBV9	TRBJ2-5	.	.	TGTGCCAGCAGCGTAGGCAGACAGCCCGTTTCAGGAGAGACCCAGTACTTC	CASSVGRQPVSGETQYF
TRBV19	TRBJ1-5	.	.	TGTGCCAGTACTCTTCCGGATAGCAATCAGCCCCAGCATTTT	CASTLPDSNQPQHF
TRBV27	TRBJ2-3	.	TRBD2	TGTGCCAGCAGTTCCCCCACTAGCGGCCAGGATACGCAGTATTTT	CASSSPTSGQDTQYF
TRBV28	TRBJ1-5	.	.	TGTGCCAGCATGGTTGCGGGGAGGAATCAACCCCAGCATTTT	CASMVAGRNQPQHF
TRBV7-9	TRBJ2-1	.	TRBD2	TGTGCCAGCAGCCGGACTAGCGGCAATGAGCAGTTCTTC	CASSRTSGNEQFF
TRBV29-1	TRBJ2-7	.	.	TGCAGCGTTGAGCCGACAGGTTCTCACGAGCAGTACTTC	CSVEPTGSHEQYF
TRBV6-1	TRBJ1-2	.	TRBD1	TGTGCCAGCTCCCTCGGGGGACAGAACTATGGCTACACCTTC	CASSLGGQNYGYTF
TRBV2	TRBJ1-2	.	.	TGTGCCAGCAGTTCTAGTGGTGCGGATGGCTACACCTTC	CASSSSGADGYTF
TRBV7-9	TRBJ2-1	.	.	TGTGCCAGCAGCCGATCGAAGGGTGAGCAGTTCTTC	CASSRSKGEQFF
TRBV15	TRBJ1-5	.	.	TGTGCCACCAGCAGTCGGGTTAGCAATCAGCCCCAGCATTTT	CATSSRVSNQPQHF
TRBV19	TRBJ2-7	few	.	TGTGCCAGTAGTATAGGAAGGGAGCAGTACTTC	CASSIGREQYF
TRBV6-5	TRBJ1-1	.	.	TGTGCCAGCACCACTCCGGGGGGCAGGGAAGCTTTCTTT	CASTTPGGREAFF
TRBV7-2	TRBJ2-7	.	TRBD2	TGTGCCAGCAGCTCCGTCTCCAGCGGGAGAACGGGAGAGCAGTACTTC	CASSSVSSGRTGEQYF
TRBV20-1	TRBJ2-3	.	.	TGCAGTGCTAGTAACAGGCCCCCACCAGATACGCAGTATTTT	CSASNRPPPDTQYF
TRBV3-1/TRBV3-2	TRBJ1-4	.	.	TGTGCCAGCAGCCAAGGGAGGGAAAAACTGTTTTTT	CASSQGREKLFF
TRBV28	TRBJ2-1	.	TRBD2	TGTGCCAGCAGTTTAGTGACTAGCGCCTCCTACAATGAGCAGTTCTTC	CASSLVTSASYNEQFF
TRBV11-1	TRBJ2-7	.	TRBD2	TGTGCCAGCAGCGGGACTAGCGGGGTTTACGAGCAGTACTTC	CASSGTSGVYEQYF
TRBV7-9	TRBJ1-2	.	.	TGTGCCAGCAAGCGAGGGCAATATGGCTACACCTTC	CASKRGQYGYTF
TRBV11-2	TRBJ2-1	.	TRBD1	TGTGCCAGCAGCTTAAGGCGGACAGGTAATGAGCAGTTCTTC	CASSLRRTGNEQFF
TRBV9	TRBJ1-1	.	.	TGTGCCAGCAGCCAGACTTTGTACACTGAAGCTTTCTTT	CASSQTLYTEAFF
TRBV29-1	TRBJ2-3	once	TRBD2	TGCAGCGTTGAGCGGGAGGGCGTCGATACGCAGTATTTT	CSVEREGVDTQYF
TRBV7-9	TRBJ2-1	.	.	TGTGCCAGCACCATAGCCGCCTACAATGAGCAGTTCTTC	CASTIAAYNEQFF
TRBV4-2	TRBJ2-7	.	.	TGTGCCAGCAGCCAAGAGAGGACAGCTACCTACGAGCAGTACTTC	CASSQERTATYEQYF
TRBV24-1	TRBJ1-5	.	TRBD1	TGTGCCACCAGTGATTCAGGGGGCCTCAATCAGCCCCAGCATTTT	CATSDSGGLNQPQHF
TRBV10-2	TRBJ1-5	few	.	TGCGCCAGCAGTGTCGGACATGGTAAGGATCAGCCCCAGCATTTT	CASSVGHGKDQPQHF
TRBV5-6	TRBJ2-1	.	TRBD2	TGTGCCAGCAGCTTGGGACTAGCGGATTACAATGAGCAGTTCTTC	CASSLGLADYNEQFF
TRBV6-5	TRBJ2-7	.	TRBD1	TGTGCCAGCTCAACCGGGACAGGGGTCTACGAGCAGTACTTC	CASSTGTGVYEQYF
TRBV5-4	TRBJ1-2	.	TRBD1	TGTGCCAGCAGCTGGGCGGGGACAGGGGACTATGGCTACACCTTC	CASSWAGTGDYGYTF
TRBV6-2/TRBV6-3	TRBJ1-5	.	.	TGTGCCAGCAGTAAGGAACAGGTGTGGTCGCCCCAGCATTTT	CASSKEQVWSPQHF
TRBV28	TRBJ1-1	few	.	TGTGCCAGCAGTTTATTGATGGGTTACGGGGGAACTGAAGCTTTCTTT	CASSLLMGYGGTEAFF
TRBV5-4	TRBJ2-1	.	.	TGTGCCAGCAGCACCCTACAGGGCCCCGCCTACAATGAGCAGTTCTTC	CASSTLQGPAYNEQFF
TRBV19	TRBJ1-1	.	.	TGTGCCAGTAGTTTCAGGGGTGAAGCTTTCTTT	CASSFRGEAFF
TRBV5-6	TRBJ1-1	once	.	TGTGCCAGCGCGGCGGTACAGTCGAACACTGAAGCTTTCTTT	CASAAVQSNTEAFF
TRBV6-4	TRBJ1-2	.	.	TGTGCCAGCAGTGACTCCCCAGGGACTAACTATGGCTACACCTTC	CASSDSPGTNYGYTF
TRBV3-1/TRBV3-2	TRBJ1-1	.	.	TGTGCCAGCAGCCAGGTGTGGGGACTGGAAGCTTTCTTT	CASSQVWGLEAFF
TRBV7-6	TRBJ1-1	.	.	TGTGCCAGCAGCTTAGGCAGGGACGGCTACACTGAAGCTTTCTTT	CASSLGRDGYTEAFF
TRBV24-1	TRBJ2-1	.	TRBD1	TGTGCCACCAGTGACTCCGGGACAGGGGATAGCAATGAGCAGTTCTTC	CATSDSGTGDSNEQFF
TRBV23-1	TRBJ1-4	.	TRBD1	TGCGCCAGCAGCCAGTCCCGGGACAGGGGAGGGGAAAAACTGTTTTTT	CASSQSRDRGGEKLFF
TRBV5-4	TRBJ2-7	.	.	TGTGCCAGCAGCTCGGTCGACGAGCAGTACTTC	CASSSVDEQYF
TRBV6-2/TRBV6-3	TRBJ2-2	.	.	TGTGCCAGCAGTTACATTGCTCTGGACGGACGCTATACTAACACCGGGGAGCTGTTTTTT	CASSYIALDGRYTNTGELFF
TRBV21-1	TRBJ1-2	.	.	TGTGCCAGCAGCAAAGAGGGGGTCGGCTACACCTTC	CASSKEGVGYTF
TRBV11-2	TRBJ2-1	once	.	TGTGCCAGCAGTCTTTGGGAGAGAGAGGAGTTCTTC	CASSLWEREEFF